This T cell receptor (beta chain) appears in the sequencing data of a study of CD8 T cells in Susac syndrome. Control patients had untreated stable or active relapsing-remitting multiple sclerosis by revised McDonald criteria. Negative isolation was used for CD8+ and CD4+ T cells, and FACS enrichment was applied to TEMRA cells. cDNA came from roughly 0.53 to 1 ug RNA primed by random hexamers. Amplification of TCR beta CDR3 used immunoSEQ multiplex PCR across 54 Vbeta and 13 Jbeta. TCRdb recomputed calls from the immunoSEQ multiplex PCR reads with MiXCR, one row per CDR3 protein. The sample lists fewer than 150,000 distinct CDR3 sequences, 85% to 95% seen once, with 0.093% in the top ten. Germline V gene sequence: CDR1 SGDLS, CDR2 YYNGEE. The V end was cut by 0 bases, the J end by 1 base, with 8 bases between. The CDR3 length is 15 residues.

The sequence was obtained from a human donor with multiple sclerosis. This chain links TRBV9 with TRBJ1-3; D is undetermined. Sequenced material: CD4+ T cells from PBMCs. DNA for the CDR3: TGTGCCAGCAGCGTAGCCCCTAGGTCTGGAAACACCATATATTTT. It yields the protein CASSVAPRSGNTIYF.